This T cell receptor (beta chain) stems from a study of OX40 agonist ivuxolimab in advanced cancers. About the investigation overall: Ivuxolimab, which targeted the costimulatory receptor OX40 (CD134), was an agonistic, fully human IgG2 monoclonal antibody. Intravenous ivuxolimab was administered to patients every 2 weeks at six dose levels: 0.01, 0.1, 0.3, 1.5, 3 and 10 mg/kg. Patients were allowed to have had prior anti-PD-1, anti-PD-L1 or anti-CTLA-4 therapy, and 40% of the dose-escalation patients had previously received checkpoint inhibitors. In the dose-escalation cohort, 65% to 90% of patients were male, and the mean age was roughly 60 years, with a range of about 20 to 90. The purpose of peripheral TCRbeta sequencing was to test whether ivuxolimab changed TCR sequence diversity and led to clonal T-cell expansion. Of the approximately 54 dose-escalation patients, hepatocellular carcinoma was present in approximately 20, melanoma in around 15, renal cell carcinoma in 9 and head and neck cancer in 9. The paper describes the monotherapy dose-escalation part (N = 52 patients) of the phase I trial of ivuxolimab. Three dose-escalation patients achieved partial responses, one with hepatocellular carcinoma and two with cutaneous melanoma.

Genomic DNA was isolated from the sorted cells so that the TCRbeta CDR3 region could be sequenced. The immunoSEQ Assay was used for sequencing of TCRbeta CDR3 regions. TCRdb took over this immuneACCESS table, retaining in-frame rearrangements with V and J assigned. Such tables are incomplete; in checked studies, under half of the missing clones stem from an unresolved V gene, and the remainder is unexplained. This sample is represented by tens of thousands of clones; under 90% of them were singletons. The top ten constitute 1.1% of the sample. Patients with autoimmune disease history or receiving systemic immunosuppression were excluded from the trial. Peripheral blood for TCR sequencing was drawn from every dose cohort at baseline, at cycle 4 day 1 and at cycle 7 day 1. The samples were taken from a phase I, first-in-human, multicenter, open-label dose-escalation trial of ivuxolimab. The trial enrolled adults with locally advanced or metastatic head and neck squamous cell, hepatocellular, melanoma or renal cell carcinoma. Before TCR sequencing, CD4+ and CD8+ T cells were separately sorted from peripheral blood.

Study-wide conclusions, independent of this receptor: After ivuxolimab, more expanded clones were found on average in CD8+ T cells than in CD4+ T cells. Low levels of normalized T-cell clonal expansion were also seen in some patients who did not respond. Antigen specificity was not determined for the clonally expanded peripheral T cells. At doses of 0.1 to 3.0 mg/kg, clonal expansion of both CD4+ and CD8+ blood T cells was observed from baseline to week 6. In the 0.1-3.0 mg/kg groups, partial responders had among the lowest normalized peripheral clonal expansion, particularly in CD8+ T cells.

The germline V gene (reference sequence) supplies CDR1 MNHEY and CDR2 SMNVEV. Relative to germline, V is 4 bases shorter and J is 7 bases shorter, with 11 bases between their ends. The CDR3 goes from the cysteine to the phenylalanine over 12 residues. Here the CDR3 DNA is all that survives: 36 bases in frame from base 1. Comment on this clone: No cognate antigen has been identified for it. No per-base quality is available; no much larger clone lies one base away.

This sample comprised CD4+ or CD8+ T cells sorted from blood, obtained in a trial of the OX40 agonist ivuxolimab. This sequence originates from an adult with an advanced solid tumor such as melanoma, head and neck, liver or kidney cancer. This chain is built from TRBV27 and TRBJ2-7; the D gene is perhaps TRBD1, from 5 matching bases. The CDR3 protein is CASSSQGWEQYF. The nucleotides are TGTGCCAGCAGTTCTCAGGGTTGGGAGCAGTACTTC.